These T cell receptor beta chains were read from a single sample in a study of OX40 agonist ivuxolimab in advanced cancers. Only in-frame clones appear in the TCRdb table, and some are missing; sequencing was by immunoSEQ multiplex PCR. Of approximately 100,000 clones in the sample, roughly nine tenths were seen once. Specimen: CD4+ or CD8+ T cells sorted from blood, collected in a trial of the OX40 agonist ivuxolimab. All receptors come from an adult with an advanced solid tumor such as melanoma, head and neck, liver or kidney cancer. The CDR3 runs from the conserved cysteine through the conserved F or W. Each record gives: D gene, J gene, clone size, V gene, CDR3 protein, CDR3 DNA. The D gene is left open where the match is weak. The size entry is marked missing in some rows and otherwise reads once, few, many or a size class.

-,TRBJ2-1,-,TRBV28,CASSLGGFEQFF,TGTGCCAGCAGTTTGGGTGGGTTTGAGCAGTTCTTC
-,TRBJ1-1,-,TRBV27,CASSSVNTEAFF,TGTGCCAGCAGCTCGGTAAACACTGAAGCTTTCTTT
TRBD2,TRBJ2-5,-,TRBV4-2,CASSQLAGPTIQTQYF,TGTGCCAGCAGCCAGTTAGCGGGCCCTACCATTCAGACCCAGTACTTC
-,TRBJ2-7,-,TRBV19,CASSPTKGAREQYF,TGTGCCAGTAGTCCCACCAAAGGGGCGCGGGAGCAGTACTTC
-,TRBJ2-7,-,TRBV11-2,CASSLGSAYEQYF,TGTGCCAGCAGCTTAGGATCGGCTTACGAGCAGTACTTC
-,TRBJ2-5,-,TRBV5-5,CASSFAVSGETQYF,TGTGCCAGCAGTTTCGCCGTATCAGGGGAGACCCAGTACTTC
TRBD1,TRBJ2-7,-,TRBV11-2,CASSLAQGATYEQYF,TGTGCCAGCAGCTTAGCGCAGGGGGCTACCTACGAGCAGTACTTC
TRBD1,TRBJ2-2,-,TRBV6-6,CASSSGGTGELFF,TGTGCCAGCAGTTCAGGGGGAACCGGGGAGCTGTTTTTT
-,TRBJ1-3,once,TRBV9,CASSVVDDGNTIYF,TGTGCCAGCAGCGTAGTCGATGACGGAAACACCATATATTTT
TRBD2,TRBJ2-1,-,TRBV19,CASSIGGPGLAGSSSYNEQFF,TGTGCCAGTAGTATAGGGGGTCCCGGACTAGCGGGCTCGAGCTCCTACAATGAGCAGTTCTTC
TRBD1,TRBJ1-5,-,TRBV19,CASNPRGGQGVIQPQHF,TGTGCCAGTAACCCCAGAGGGGGACAGGGGGTAATTCAGCCCCAGCATTTT
-,TRBJ2-3,-,TRBV5-6,CASSLGSGTDTQYF,TGTGCCAGCAGCTTGGGAAGTGGTACAGATACGCAGTATTTT
TRBD2,TRBJ2-1,-,TRBV5-1,CASADNLADLQFF,TGCGCCAGCGCGGACAATCTAGCGGATTTGCAGTTCTTC
TRBD1,TRBJ2-7,few,TRBV11-2,CASSLDQGSETGGWYEQYF,TGTGCCAGCAGCTTAGATCAGGGCTCGGAGACAGGGGGCTGGTACGAGCAGTACTTC
TRBD2,TRBJ2-5,-,TRBV5-4,CASSIERREGGETQYF,TGTGCCAGCAGCATAGAACGGCGGGAGGGCGGGGAGACCCAGTACTTC
-,TRBJ1-1,-,TRBV6-5,CASSSTGNEAFF,TGTGCCAGCAGTAGTACAGGTAATGAAGCTTTCTTT
TRBD1,TRBJ2-7,-,TRBV5-1,CASRVPGTGAYEQYF,TGCGCCAGCAGGGTGCCGGGGACAGGGGCCTACGAGCAGTACTTC
TRBD1,TRBJ1-5,-,TRBV5-5,CASSVGQGGVGNQPQHF,TGTGCCAGCAGCGTTGGACAGGGGGGAGTTGGCAATCAGCCCCAGCATTTT
-,TRBJ2-1,-,TRBV5-6,CASSYRGLNLQNEQFF,TGTGCCAGCAGCTACCGTGGACTAAACCTTCAGAATGAGCAGTTCTTC
TRBD2,TRBJ2-7,-,TRBV28,CASSLRSGRALVYEQYF,TGTGCCAGCAGTTTACGTAGCGGGAGGGCCTTGGTCTACGAGCAGTACTTC
-,TRBJ2-7,-,TRBV4-3,CASSQDPIPLARGPYEQYF,TGCGCCAGCAGCCAAGATCCTATCCCACTAGCCCGAGGCCCCTACGAGCAGTACTTC
-,TRBJ2-4,once,TRBV28,CASRPGVANIQYF,TGTGCCAGCCGCCCCGGGGTAGCAAACATTCAGTACTTC
-,TRBJ1-1,-,TRBV7-2,CASSSWGRPPNTEAFF,TGTGCCAGCAGCTCCTGGGGGAGGCCTCCGAACACTGAAGCTTTCTTT
-,TRBJ2-5,-,TRBV28,CASRPSDPLETQYF,TGTGCCAGCAGGCCTAGCGACCCCTTAGAGACCCAGTACTTC
-,TRBJ2-1,-,TRBV5-5,CASSVTAAIYNEQFF,TGTGCCAGCAGCGTTACAGCGGCCATTTACAATGAGCAGTTCTTC
TRBD1,TRBJ2-7,-,TRBV28,CASSYDRVSYEQYF,TGTGCCAGCAGTTACGACAGGGTCTCCTACGAGCAGTACTTC
-,TRBJ1-2,-,TRBV7-9,CASSPLGAGYTF,TGTGCCAGCAGCCCTCTGGGGGCTGGCTACACCTTC
-,TRBJ1-1,-,TRBV2,CASMPPNTEAFF,TGTGCCAGCATGCCCCCGAACACTGAAGCTTTCTTT
-,TRBJ1-3,-,TRBV14,CASSQAGSYSGNTIYF,TGTGCCAGCAGCCAAGCCGGGTCCTACTCTGGAAACACCATATATTTT
TRBD1,TRBJ1-2,-,TRBV28,CASHETGIYYGYTF,TGTGCCAGCCATGAGACAGGGATTTACTATGGCTACACCTTC
TRBD1,TRBJ2-7,-,TRBV28,CASRAGTGGAYGYEQYF,TGTGCCAGCAGGGCAGGGACAGGGGGCGCCTACGGCTACGAGCAGTACTTC
TRBD1,TRBJ1-1,-,TRBV4-1,CASSPILDRSNTEAFF,TGCGCCAGCAGCCCCATATTGGACAGGTCGAACACTGAAGCTTTCTTT
TRBD2,TRBJ2-6,-,TRBV7-9,CASSLLGGGPGANVLTF,TGTGCCAGCAGCTTACTGGGCGGGGGGCCTGGGGCCAACGTCCTGACTTTC
-,TRBJ1-2,-,TRBV28,CASSFKGYGYTF,TGTGCCAGCAGTTTTAAGGGGTATGGCTACACCTTC
-,TRBJ2-7,-,TRBV6-5,CASRSPGGRYEQYF,TGTGCCAGCAGGTCCCCCGGGGGGCGTTACGAGCAGTACTTC
TRBD1,TRBJ2-7,-,TRBV2,CASRRQGWEQYF,TGTGCCAGCAGGAGACAGGGTTGGGAGCAGTACTTC
TRBD1,TRBJ1-2,-,TRBV28,CASSGTGGAVVRGYTF,TGTGCCAGCAGCGGGACAGGGGGTGCAGTGGTTCGGGGCTACACCTTC
-,TRBJ2-7,-,TRBV7-2,CASSWATGYEQYF,TGTGCCAGCAGCTGGGCCACTGGTTACGAGCAGTACTTC
-,TRBJ2-3,-,TRBV15,CATSSERTSTDTQYF,TGTGCCACCAGCTCCGAGCGGACTAGCACAGATACGCAGTATTTT
-,TRBJ2-7,-,TRBV15,CATSRVVGEQYF,TGTGCCACCAGCAGAGTGGTGGGCGAGCAGTACTTC
-,TRBJ2-1,-,TRBV20-1,CSARTGETGFF,TGCAGTGCCAGAACGGGGGAGACCGGGTTCTTC
-,TRBJ2-4,-,TRBV4-3,CASSRRRRKGGRNIQYF,TGCGCCAGCAGCCGAAGGAGGAGGAAGGGGGGCCGGAACATTCAGTACTTC
-,TRBJ2-7,-,TRBV18,CASSPLDTYEQYF,TGTGCCAGCTCACCACTGGACACATACGAGCAGTACTTC
TRBD1,TRBJ1-6,once,TRBV10-3,CAISDPLDRGGSPLHF,TGTGCCATCAGTGATCCTCTCGACAGGGGCGGTTCACCCCTCCACTTT
TRBD1,TRBJ1-2,-,TRBV28,CATPRTGGEGYTF,TGTGCCACCCCCCGGACAGGCGGTGAGGGCTACACCTTC
-,TRBJ2-5,-,TRBV4-3,CASSQDREKKTQYF,TGCGCCAGCAGCCAAGATCGAGAGAAGAAGACCCAGTACTTC
-,TRBJ1-1,-,TRBV5-3,CASSLVGGSEAFF,TGTGCCAGCAGCTTGGTTGGTGGAAGCGAAGCTTTCTTT
TRBD1,TRBJ2-3,few,TRBV19,CASSTNPGQGTDTQYF,TGTGCCAGTAGTACCAATCCGGGACAGGGCACAGATACGCAGTATTTT
TRBD2,TRBJ2-1,-,TRBV5-1,CASRLSGGVNEQFF,TGCGCCAGCAGGCTTAGCGGGGGCGTCAATGAGCAGTTCTTC
TRBD1,TRBJ2-1,-,TRBV5-6,CASSGDRGSYNEQFF,TGTGCCAGCAGCGGGGACAGGGGCTCCTACAATGAGCAGTTCTTC
-,TRBJ2-1,-,TRBV30,CAWSPNYRENEQFF,TGTGCCTGGAGCCCTAATTACCGGGAGAATGAGCAGTTCTTC
TRBD1,TRBJ2-7,-,TRBV4-3,CASSQDLRTGEQYF,TGCGCCAGCAGCCAAGATCTCCGGACAGGCGAGCAGTACTTC